The TCR beta chain described here comes from a study of shared clonotypes between healthy human individuals. Free of recent acute infections or vaccinations, the donors were healthy HIV-negative adults. TCRdb keeps only in-frame clones here, not all; method: immunoSEQ multiplex PCR. The repertoire consists of 180,000 or so clones, with roughly 91% occurring once and the leading ten covering approximately 0.07%. The CDR3 spans 17 residues. Trimming at V came to 5 bases and at J to 4 bases, leaving 13 bases not matched to a gene. CDR1 and CDR2 (germline): SGHRS, YFSETQ. This TCR was sampled from a woman aged 30 to 39 in good health. The rearrangement links TRBV5-1 to TRBJ2-2, with 8 bases fitting TRBD1. Sequencing used naive CD4+ T cells sorted from blood. Subset described: CD45RA+ positively selected. CDR3 coding DNA: TGCGCCAGCAGGCGGACAGGGTCGGTCGTTGGCACCGGGGAGCTGTTTTTT. Translated: CASRRTGSVVGTGELFF. Full variable domain (remainder filled in from reference TRBV5-1 and TRBJ2-2): KAGVTQTPRYLIKTRGQQVTLSCSPISGHRSVSWYQQTPGQGLQFLFEYFSETQRNKGNFPGRFSGRQFSNSRSEMNVSTLELGDSALYLCASRRTGSVVGTGELFFGEGSRLTVL.